The rows below give T cell receptor beta chains drawn from one sample of a study of human thymus T cells. Libraries were prepared by immunoSEQ multiplex PCR; TCRdb keeps only in-frame clonotypes and omits some of them. The sample has tens of thousands of clones, roughly 95% seen once. The specimen sequenced was thymus tissue. These receptors all stem from a girl under three years old with a congenital heart defect but otherwise immunologically healthy. Each CDR3 is given without its conserved first and last residue. A D gene is named only where the DNA matches it firmly. Rows may omit the clone size; those that give it use once, few, many or a size class.

clone size,J gene,D gene,V gene,CDR3 protein
-,TRBJ2-7,TRBD1,TRBV7-2,ASSYLQGVTYEQY
-,-,TRBD2,TRBV6-8,ASSYSSLAGGYEQY
-,TRBJ1-1,TRBD1,TRBV19,ASGHRGRQEDHTEAF
once,TRBJ1-2,-,TRBV25-1,ASSLSPNYGYT
-,TRBJ2-3,-,TRBV5-1,ASSPGGDTQY
-,TRBJ1-1,-,TRBV11-3,ASSAGGPTPNTEAF
-,TRBJ2-1,TRBD2,TRBV11-2,ASSTRTSGRNEQF
-,TRBJ2-1,-,TRBV27,ASLKFERSGRYNEQF
-,TRBJ2-3,TRBD2,TRBV29-1,SAPGVAGATDTQY
-,TRBJ1-2,-,TRBV10-1,ASRLLPRQRIYGYT
once,TRBJ2-4,-,TRBV6-5,ASRKEGEAKNIQY
-,TRBJ1-1,-,TRBV5-8,ASSPRSAGPHEAF
-,TRBJ2-7,TRBD2,TRBV14,ASSQVGGRAPYEQY
-,TRBJ2-3,-,TRBV6-5,ASSYQDSKRTDTQY
-,TRBJ1-2,-,TRBV4-2,ASSQDNYGYT
-,TRBJ1-2,-,TRBV9,ASSVKRGRRHGYT
-,TRBJ1-2,-,TRBV29-1,SVRDHYGYT
-,TRBJ2-1,TRBD2,TRBV14,ASSPVSTSGITYYNEQF
-,TRBJ1-2,-,TRBV2,ASSEEGSVYGYT
-,TRBJ2-3,-,TRBV4-1,ASSQERADTQY
-,TRBJ2-7,TRBD2,TRBV5-6,ASSRASGRPYEQY
-,TRBJ2-1,TRBD1,TRBV5-6,ASSSRGTGRHNEQF
-,TRBJ2-2,TRBD2,TRBV4-3,ASSPTRSLAGVSSTGELF
-,TRBJ2-5,TRBD2,TRBV5-6,ASRVGTRAETQY
-,TRBJ2-2,TRBD2,TRBV9,ASSARDSWMATSGGVWTGELF
-,TRBJ1-3,TRBD1,TRBV13,ASSSNSRDRGNTIY
-,TRBJ2-2,-,TRBV5-1,ASSSTEPVGLF
-,TRBJ2-5,TRBD2,TRBV5-1,ASSSQGLAGTETQY
once,TRBJ2-7,TRBD2,TRBV5-1,ASSSWTSGRGDSYEQY
-,TRBJ2-1,-,TRBV7-2,ASSSSEQF
-,TRBJ1-1,-,TRBV7-8,ASSPKFWTEGDTEAF
-,TRBJ2-2,-,TRBV10-3,AISLFRGGNTGELF
-,TRBJ2-4,TRBD2,TRBV5-6,ASSCASGRLRLIQY
-,TRBJ2-3,TRBD2,TRBV2,ASSENSAGRDTDTQY
-,TRBJ2-1,-,TRBV7-2,ASSPDGRDNEQF
-,TRBJ1-3,-,TRBV28,ASGRTGNTIY
-,TRBJ2-7,-,TRBV13,ASSLSGRDNSYEQY
-,TRBJ2-5,-,TRBV6-5,ASSYFFGIQETQY
-,TRBJ1-2,-,TRBV27,ASSEQRADHYGYT
-,TRBJ1-1,-,TRBV10-3,AISESGSDTEAF
-,TRBJ2-3,-,TRBV29-1,SVAGGEGELRTDTQY
once,TRBJ2-7,-,TRBV5-1,ASSLINRAEQY